This entry describes one T cell receptor (beta chain). Its antigen is currently unknown. Vbeta (60) and Jbeta (13) primers were used in the PCR. Assay used: immunoSEQ multiplex PCR; TCRdb lists only in-frame clones, some missing. The table has fewer than 200,000 clones, about nine tenths seen once. This sample was taken from a study of cytomegalovirus exposure and HLA in healthy donors. Study-wide results and caveats: It was only CMV serostatus that was available as immune exposure information. Association of some 18,000 TCR beta sequences with HLA alleles was found at 0.05 false discovery rate in a later analysis. V- and J-gene trimming of TCR beta was linked (in a later analysis) to a missense DCLRE1C variant.

V shed 5 bases and J 0 bases; nucleotides not matched to a gene: 2. The germline V gene has CDR1 SGHDT and CDR2 YYEEEE. There are 15 residues in the CDR3. This sequence originates from a boy between 2 and 10 years old in good health and CMV-seronegative. This chain links TRBV5-6 with TRBJ2-3; 11 positions agree with TRBD2. Sequenced sample: PBMCs. CDR3 coding DNA: TGTGCCAGCAGTTGGACTAGCGGGAGCACAGATACGCAGTATTTT. Protein product: CASSWTSGSTDTQYF.